These 18 T cell receptor beta chains came from one sample sequenced in a study of blood T cells in healthy people across ages. Primed by a sample-barcoded 5' primer and a J-beta primer mix, a second PCR proceeded for about 6 to 11 cycles. TCRdb used MiXCR to reprocess the 5' RACE reads, holding one entry per CDR3 protein. The sample gives about 670,000 distinct CDR3 sequences, more than 45% of which show up once; about 13% is in the top ten. The sample was blood. Receptors were obtained from a woman of 80 years or more in good health.

This clonotype occurred once. This chain links TRBV6-1 with TRBJ2-3; 8 bases are a match to TRBD2. The V gene's germline CDR1 is MNHNS and CDR2 SASEGT. This CDR3 has 17 residues. CDR3 residues: CPTARLSGGRSTDTQYF. CDR3 bases: TGTCCCACCGCTCGCCTTAGCGGCGGGAGGAGCACAGATACGCAGTATTTT.

In this sample, this clonotype turned up many times. The V call is TRBV5-1, the J call TRBJ2-1, with 8 bases identical to TRBD2. The V and J ends lost 1 base and 7 bases, in that order; junction bases with no gene match: 4. Germline assignment: CDR1 SGHRS and CDR2 YFSETQ. This CDR3 spans 14 amino acids. In DNA, the CDR3 is TGCGCCAGCAGCTTGCGGGAGGGCCGGAATGAGCAGTTCTTC. As protein: CASSLREGRNEQFF.

Comments on this clonotype: A much larger clone differs from this one at a single base, so this may be a read error. The chain recombines TRBV20-1 with TRBJ2-1; D might be TRBD1 (6 bases). The V gene lost 3 bases and the J gene lost 8 bases, with 17 bases spanning the gap. This CDR3 has 14 amino acids. CDR1 and CDR2 from the germline V gene are DFQATT and SNEGSKA (reference sequence). The DNA of the CDR3 is TGCAGTGCTAGTCTACCCTACAAGGGGGATGAGCAGTTCTTC. Its translation is CSASLPYKGDEQFF.

A remark on this clonotype: A clone one base away is much larger, so this may be a read error. The chain is built from TRBV20-1 and TRBJ2-5, with D uncertain. V lost 6 bases, J lost 11 bases, and 22 bases lay in between. The CDR3 has 13 residues. CDR1 DFQATT and CDR2 SNEGSKA come from the germline V gene (reference sequence). The CDR3 nucleotides are TGCAGTGCCTCGACTGGCTTCGGCAATGAGCAGTACTTC. This gives the protein CSASTGFGNEQYF.

This clonotype was observed at least ten times. The rearrangement joins TRBV11-2 to TRBJ2-1; D is possibly TRBD1 or TRBD2 (5 bases each). The V gene's germline CDR1 is SGHAT and CDR2 FQNNGV. V shed 3 bases and J shed 8 bases, with 11 bases lying between them. This CDR3 is built from 13 residues. The CDR3, as DNA: TGTGCCAGCAGCTTTGCCGGGGCGGATGAGCAGTTCTTC. Translated: CASSFAGADEQFF.

The chain couples TRBV25-1 to TRBJ2-3; the match to TRBD1 covers 9 bases. The germline CDR1 and CDR2 sequences are MGHDK and SYGVNS. V dropped 1 base and J dropped 7; count of bases not matched to a gene: 6. The CDR3 is 15 amino acids. CDR3 residues: CASSELGQGQHTQYF. Here the CDR3 DNA reads TGTGCCAGCAGTGAATTGGGACAGGGCCAACATACGCAGTATTTT. The entire variable domain, with the rest obtained from reference TRBV25-1 and TRBJ2-3, is as follows: EADIYQTPRYLVIGTGKKITLECSQTMGHDKMYWYQQDPGMELHLIHYSYGVNSTEKGDLSSESTVSRIRTEHFPLTLESARPSHTSQYLCASSELGQGQHTQYFGPGTRLTVL.

This chain links TRBV21-1 with TRBJ2-5; TRBD1, the table's D call, was not compared with the DNA. TRBV21-1 is noted as a pseudogene. The CDR3 contains 13 residues. The CDR3 loop reads CASRGQNQETQYF. The CDR3, as DNA: TGTGCCAGCAGGGGACAGAACCAAGAGACCCAGTACTTC.

This clonotype was picked up a small number of times. The chain combines TRBV7-9 with TRBJ2-6; 9 bases are a match to TRBD1. Per germline, CDR1 SEHNR and CDR2 FQNEAQ (reference sequence). The CDR3 covers 13 residues. The trim removed 5 bases at V and 9 bases at J, leaving 2 bases unmatched. The CDR3 nucleotides are TGTGCCAGCAGCCAGGGACAGGGCAACGTCCTGACTTTC. It specifies CASSQGQGNVLTF.

The J gene is TRBJ1-2, the V gene TRBV5-5, with D perhaps TRBD1 (5 bases). The CDR3 loop spans 15 amino acids. Germline-derived CDR1 and CDR2 are SGHKS and YYEKEE (reference sequence). V was pared by 3 bases and J by 0 bases, with 12 bases between. The CDR3 DNA sequence: TGTGCCAGCAGCTCAGCGCGGGGGGCTAACTATGGCTACACCTTC. Encoded protein: CASSSARGANYGYTF.

About this clonotype itself: A much larger clone lies one base from this, so it may be a read error. V usage is TRBV3-1 and J usage is TRBJ2-7, with D perhaps TRBD1 (6 bases). The CDR3 loop spans 15 amino acids. Germline loops: CDR1 LGHDT, CDR2 YNNKEL (reference sequence). The CDR3 region is CASNQDIGQSYEQYF. DNA of the CDR3: TGTGCCAGCAACCAAGATATAGGACAGTCCTACGAGCAGTACTTC.

CDR3 coding DNA: TGTGCCAGCAGACTCGGGACAGGGTCTGGCGAGCAGTACTTC. Translation: CASRLGTGSGEQYF. This chain connects TRBV11-2 to TRBJ2-5; TRBD1 aligns across 9 bases. The end of the DNA aligns better with TRBJ2-7, so the J call may be wrong. This CDR3 is 14 amino acids long. Germline assignment: CDR1 SGHAT and CDR2 FQNNGV.

This clonotype was observed many times. The V call is TRBV28, the J call TRBJ2-7; TRBD2 aligns across 10 bases. Trimming removed 6 bases from V and 4 bases from J; junction bases left unmatched: 6. This CDR3 has 14 amino acids. CDR1 is MDHEN and CDR2 is SYDVKM in the germline V gene. In nucleotides, the CDR3 is TGTGCCAGCAGCCGAGCGGGAGGGCCGTACGAGCAGTACTTC. Amino acid sequence: CASSRAGGPYEQYF.

This chain links TRBV5-1 with TRBJ1-1; 8 bases are a match to TRBD1. The CDR3 is made up of 17 amino acids. With V trimmed by 4 bases and J by 4 bases, 15 bases remained unmatched. Germline V gene sequence: CDR1 SGHRS, CDR2 YFSETQ. In nucleotides, the CDR3 is TGCGCCAGCAGCCTTAACCCTTACAGGGGGATGAGCACTGAAGCTTTCTTT. Translated, it gives CASSLNPYRGMSTEAFF. Combining the CDR3 with reference TRBV5-1 and TRBJ1-1 gives the whole variable domain KAGVTQTPRYLIKTRGQQVTLSCSPISGHRSVSWYQQTPGQGLQFLFEYFSETQRNKGNFPGRFSGRQFSNSRSEMNVSTLELGDSALYLCASSLNPYRGMSTEAFFGQGTRLTVV.

The rearrangement uses TRBV3-1 and TRBJ2-2; D is ambiguous. Germline CDR1 reads LGHDT; CDR2 reads YNNKEL (reference sequence). Trimming stripped 6 bases from V and 5 bases from J, with 10 bases between. The CDR3 covers 13 residues. CDR3 sequence reads: CASRREFTGELFF. The CDR3 DNA sequence: TGTGCCAGCAGAAGGGAATTTACCGGGGAGCTGTTTTTT.

This clonotype was seen more than once but under ten times. The chain joins TRBV10-3 to TRBJ2-2; 9 positions match TRBD1. Germline lookup yields CDR1 ENHRY and CDR2 SYGVKD. CDR3 length equals 13 residues. V lost 7 bases to trimming and J lost 5 bases; unmatched junction nucleotides: 2. In DNA form, the CDR3 reads TGTGCCATCAACGGACAGGGGACCGGGGAGCTGTTTTTT. Translated, it gives CAINGQGTGELFF.

This clonotype was counted a few times. The chain has TRBV12-3 or TRBV12-4 and TRBJ1-4; D not certain. CDR3 size: 11 residues. The V gene lost 1 base and the J gene lost 8 bases, with 2 bases spanning the gap. CDR3 in DNA: TGTGCCAGCAGTTTAGACGAAAAACTGTTTTTT. Its translation is CASSLDEKLFF.

V usage is TRBV7-8 and J usage is TRBJ1-5; D is ambiguous. The CDR3 totals 15 residues. V was shortened by 5 bases and J by 5 bases, with 16 bases between the two germline ends. The germline gives CDR1 SGHVS, CDR2 FQNEAQ. The CDR3 DNA reads TGTGCCAGCAGCCGCCGGACCGTGAGCGATCAGCCCCAGCATTTT. This codes for CASSRRTVSDQPQHF.

This clonotype came up a few times. The V and J genes are TRBV29-1 and TRBJ1-2; no definite D call. V dropped 7 bases and J dropped 1 base, with 16 bases sitting between them. CDR3 length: 14 residues. Germline CDR1 SQVTM, CDR2 ANQGSEA. This CDR3 is CSAEGVGINYGYTF. In DNA form, the CDR3 reads TGCAGCGCCGAAGGTGTAGGTATTAACTATGGCTACACCTTC.